This TCR beta chain is drawn from a study of OX40 agonist ivuxolimab in advanced cancers. About the study: In this cohort, patients received ivuxolimab, an agonistic anti-OX40 (CD134) antibody. Study-level points and caveats: Clones of CD4+ and CD8+ blood T cells grew by week 6 at doses of 0.1 to 3.0 mg/kg. Among T cells, CD8+ cells averaged more expanded clones than CD4+ cells.

About this clone: Its specificity is not known.

Using immunoSEQ multiplex PCR, the repertoire was profiled, and TCRdb retains in-frame clones only, with some absent. This table holds more than 60,000 clones, approximately 81% found once. J gave up 7 bases and V 4 bases, and 7 bases lay outside the gene matches. The germline CDR1 and CDR2 sequences are SGHVS and FQNEAQ. This CDR3 is 14 amino acids long. The sequence came from an adult with an advanced solid tumor such as melanoma, head and neck, liver or kidney cancer. The input for sequencing was CD4+ or CD8+ T cells sorted from blood, taken in a trial of the OX40 agonist ivuxolimab. The V gene is TRBV7-8, the J gene TRBJ1-5, with TRBD1 identical over 7 bases. The CDR3 loop reads CASSWDSSRQPQHF. For the CDR3, the DNA is TGTGCCAGCAGCTGGGACAGCTCTCGGCAGCCCCAGCATTTT.